The 23 T cell receptor beta chains in this list originate from one sample, sequenced in a study of blood T cells in healthy people across ages. A sample-barcoded 5' primer and a J-beta primer mix were used in a second PCR of about 7 to 11 cycles. TCRdb processed the 5' RACE reads anew with MiXCR; each CDR3 protein has one entry. The sample lists about 830,000 distinct CDR3 sequences; 58% were seen once. Sequenced sample: blood. Every receptor here comes from a man aged 25-40 years in good health.

The rearrangement links TRBV25-1 to TRBJ2-3; D ambiguous. CDR3 length: 14 amino acids. V lost 4 bases to trimming and J lost 1 base, with 9 bases between them. Per germline, CDR1 MGHDK and CDR2 SYGVNS. CDR3 region: CASSGNNGTDTQYF. In DNA, the CDR3 is TGTGCCAGCAGTGGAAACAACGGCACAGATACGCAGTATTTT.

The rearrangement uses TRBV6-1 and TRBJ2-4; no clear D. The CDR3 totals 13 residues. V dropped 3 bases and J dropped 6 bases, with 9 bases sitting between them. Germline assignment: CDR1 MNHNS and CDR2 SASEGT. CDR3 residues: CASSEGPPNIQYF. The DNA of the CDR3 is TGTGCCAGCAGTGAGGGCCCCCCAAACATTCAGTACTTC.

This rearrangement joins TRBV10-3 to TRBJ2-5, with D perhaps given as TRBD1 or TRBD2 (5 bases each). The J call may not be correct, given that the DNA end is closer to TRBJ2-7. Germline-derived CDR1 and CDR2 are ENHRY and SYGVKD. The CDR3 sequence is 13 residues long. The CDR3 DNA is TGTGCCATCAGCCGGGACCAGATTAACGAGCAGTACTTC. This gives the protein CAISRDQINEQYF.

The sample holds one count of this clonotype. V is TRBV5-1 and J is TRBJ1-1, with 9 bases that match TRBD1. Germline V gives CDR1 SGHRS, CDR2 YFSETQ. The V segment lost 6 bases and the J segment 0 bases; nucleotides outside the gene matches: 9. This CDR3 region has 16 residues. In DNA, the CDR3 is TGCGCCAGCATCAAGGATGGGACAGGGCTGAACACTGAAGCTTTCTTT. This gives the protein CASIKDGTGLNTEAFF. The full variable domain, its missing parts supplied by reference TRBV5-1 and TRBJ1-1, is KAGVTQTPRYLIKTRGQQVTLSCSPISGHRSVSWYQQTPGQGLQFLFEYFSETQRNKGNFPGRFSGRQFSNSRSEMNVSTLELGDSALYLCASIKDGTGLNTEAFFGQGTRLTVV.

This clonotype was picked up many times. V gene TRBV9 combines with J gene TRBJ2-1; possibly TRBD1 or TRBD2 for D (5 bases each). CDR1 SGDLS and CDR2 YYNGEE come from the germline V gene. V was shortened by 4 bases and J by 9 bases, with 23 bases between the two germline ends. There are 16 residues in the CDR3. CDR3 DNA: TGTGCCAGCAGCCCACTGGGACGGGGCCTTAGTGGTGAGCAGTTCTTC. Translation gives CASSPLGRGLSGEQFF.

CDR3 DNA: TGCGCCAGCAGCTTGGAATGGCGGGTACAAGAGACCCAGTACTTC. It specifies CASSLEWRVQETQYF. The gene calls are TRBV5-1 and TRBJ2-5, with D possibly TRBD2 on 5 matching bases. This CDR3 spans 15 amino acids. Germline-derived CDR1 and CDR2 are SGHRS and YFSETQ. Trimming took 0 bases from V and 2 from J, leaving 11 bases between them.

The chain uses TRBV20-1 and TRBJ2-3; D gene uncertain. Per the germline V gene, CDR1 is DFQATT and CDR2 is SNEGSKA (reference sequence). V was clipped by 5 bases and J by 7 bases, with 7 bases between them. The CDR3 totals 10 residues. The CDR3 reads CSAPRNTQYF. The CDR3 DNA sequence: TGCAGTGCTCCCAGGAATACGCAGTATTTT.

This clonotype has just a few counts. The V and J genes are TRBV29-1 and TRBJ2-1, with 7 bases identical to TRBD2. The CDR3 is made up of 13 amino acids. J gave up 3 bases and V 8 bases, and 7 bases lay outside the gene matches. Germline V lookup: CDR1 SQVTM, CDR2 ANQGSEA. CDR3 nucleotide sequence: TGCAGCTTGGGGGGGGGAGACTACAATGAGCAGTTCTTC. Translating it yields CSLGGGDYNEQFF.

The rearrangement joins TRBV20-1 to TRBJ2-1; 9 bases are shared with TRBD2. The CDR3 contains 16 residues. CDR1 and CDR2 (germline): DFQATT, SNEGSKA (reference sequence). V was pared by 3 bases and J by 7 bases, with 13 bases of the junction left unmatched. This chain's CDR3 is CSARDPLAGGRNEQFF. Here the CDR3 DNA reads TGCAGTGCTAGGGACCCGCTCGCGGGGGGGAGGAATGAGCAGTTCTTC.

This clonotype showed up just a few times. This chain joins TRBV4-2 and TRBJ2-1; weak D call: TRBD2 (6 bases). The CDR3 contains 18 residues. The germline V gene encodes CDR1 LGHNA and CDR2 YNFKEQ. Between the trimmed V and J ends, which lost 0 bases and 0 bases, there was a span of 15 bases. DNA for the CDR3: TGTGCCAGCAGCCAAGATCGGCAGGGAGGCCCCTCCTACAATGAGCAGTTCTTC. Encoded protein: CASSQDRQGGPSYNEQFF.

The chain links TRBV12-3 or TRBV12-4 to TRBJ2-1, with 8 bases matching TRBD2. Trimming removed 6 bases from V and 8 bases from J; junction bases left unmatched: 6. The CDR3 is 13 residues long. The CDR3 DNA is TGTGCCAGCAGGCGGGGGGTTTGGGATGAGCAGTTCTTC. Protein: CASRRGVWDEQFF.

This chain uses TRBV7-2 with TRBJ2-5; D possibly corresponds to TRBD2 (5 bases). The DNA end lines up better with TRBJ2-7; the J call may be wrong. Germline CDR1 and CDR2: SGHTA and FQGNSA. The CDR3 length is 13 residues. The CDR3 coding sequence is TGTGCCAGCAGCGGTTTTCGGGGCTACGAGCAGTACTTC. Translating gives CASSGFRGYEQYF.

The rearrangement uses TRBV11-2 and TRBJ2-7; D ambiguous. The CDR3 runs to 15 residues. Germline CDR1 SGHAT, CDR2 FQNNGV. V lost 3 bases to trimming and J lost 3 bases, with 15 bases between them. The DNA of the CDR3 is TGTGCCAGCAGCTTTGGAACTCACCCGGACTACGAGCAGTACTTC. As protein: CASSFGTHPDYEQYF.

This clonotype was observed a single time. The chain is built from TRBV5-1 and TRBJ2-3; no clear D gene. Germline lookup yields CDR1 SGHRS and CDR2 YFSETQ. CDR3 length: 16 residues. Trimming took off 4 bases at V and 2 bases at J, with 17 bases between the two ends. This CDR3 is CASSRGENLPTDTQYF. The CDR3 region has the DNA TGCGCCAGCAGCCGAGGAGAAAACTTACCCACAGATACGCAGTATTTT.

The rearrangement links TRBV28 to TRBJ1-5; D remains ambiguous. The CDR3 runs 13 residues. Germline values: CDR1 MDHEN, CDR2 SYDVKM. V lost 6 bases and J 3 bases, leaving 9 bases between the germline ends. The CDR3 nucleotides are TGTGCCAGCAGCAGATCCCCCAATCAGCCCCAGCATTTT. The encoded protein is CASSRSPNQPQHF.

The chain uses TRBV4-1 and TRBJ2-7, with no clear D. The V and J ends lost 4 bases and 6 bases respectively, with 16 bases between them. The V gene's germline CDR1 is MGHRA and CDR2 YSYEKL. There are 14 residues in the CDR3. In DNA form, the CDR3 reads TGCGCCAGCAGCCCAGAGGTAGGGTATCGCGAGCAGTACTTC. Its translation: CASSPEVGYREQYF.

J is TRBJ2-7 and V is TRBV4-1, with a weak D call TRBD2 (5 bases). V shed 4 bases and J shed 3 bases, with 13 bases lying between them. The CDR3 is 14 residues long. Germline CDR1 reads MGHRA; CDR2 reads YSYEKL. The CDR3 spells CASSPKDRDYEQYF. CDR3 DNA sequence: TGCGCCAGCAGCCCAAAAGACCGGGACTACGAGCAGTACTTC.

This clonotype was detected only once. The CDR3 DNA reads as TGTGCCAGCAGCCTAGCGGGAGAGTCAGTGGGAGAGACCCAGTACTTC. Translated, it gives CASSLAGESVGETQYF. The chain links TRBV7-3 to TRBJ2-5, with 10 bases aligning to TRBD2. CDR1 and CDR2 (germline): SGHTA, FQGTGA. This CDR3 region has 16 residues. The V and J ends lost 5 bases and 4 bases, in that order; junction bases with no gene match: 10. Full variable domain (outside the CDR3, taken from reference TRBV7-3 and TRBJ2-5): GAGVSQTPSNKVTEKGKYVELRCDPISGHTALYWYRQSLGQGPEFLIYFQGTGAADDSGLPNDRFFAVRPEGSVSTLKIQRTERGDSAVYLCASSLAGESVGETQYFGPGTRLLVL.

This clonotype came up a few times. The CDR3 bases are TGTGCCAGCAGCCAAGTTCCTAGCGGACAAGAGACCCAGTACTTC. It translates to CASSQVPSGQETQYF. V usage is TRBV4-2 and J usage is TRBJ2-5, with 7 bases that match TRBD2. Germline lookup yields CDR1 LGHNA and CDR2 YNFKEQ. CDR3 length: 15 residues. The junction had 4 bases not matched to a gene; V was cut back by 1 base and J by 2 bases.

Here the CDR3 DNA reads TGTGCCAGCAGTTTGCGTCGGGACAGGTTTTTTGGCTACACCTTC. It encodes CASSLRRDRFFGYTF. The chain is built from TRBV6-5 and TRBJ1-2; TRBD1 matches at 8 bases. The junction had 11 bases not matched to a gene; V was cut back by 4 bases and J by 7 bases. There are 15 residues in the CDR3. Germline CDR1 and CDR2: MNHEY and SVGAGI.

V gene TRBV29-1 combines with J gene TRBJ2-1; 12 nucleotides match TRBD2. Germline V gene sequence: CDR1 SQVTM, CDR2 ANQGSEA. J gave up 0 bases and V 6 bases, and 15 bases lay outside the gene matches. The CDR3 spans 19 residues. The CDR3 here is CSVSGLAGIVSGSYNEQFF. The CDR3 coding sequence is TGCAGCGTCTCCGGACTAGCGGGAATTGTATCGGGCTCCTACAATGAGCAGTTCTTC.

This sequence joins TRBV20-1 and TRBJ2-3; D is unresolved. Deletions cut 6 bases from V and 5 bases from J, with 21 bases between. The V gene's germline CDR1 is DFQATT and CDR2 SNEGSKA (reference sequence). The CDR3 contains 15 residues. This chain's CDR3 is CSATHLVGPQDTQYF. The CDR3 nucleotides read TGCAGTGCAACCCACCTAGTCGGTCCCCAAGATACGCAGTATTTT.

The chain recombines TRBV18 with TRBJ2-1, with D uncertain. The germline V gene encodes CDR1 KGHSH and CDR2 LQKENI. Trimming took off 3 bases at V and 3 bases at J, with 12 bases between the two ends. The CDR3 is 15 residues long. CDR3 bases: TGTGCCAGCTCACCCTCGTATGGGGACTACAATGAGCAGTTCTTC. Translating it yields CASSPSYGDYNEQFF.